This TCR beta chain was obtained from a study of blood T cell repertoires in COVID-19. The wider study: Material from acute and convalescent COVID-19 was sourced from the United States, Italy and Spain.

The authors' processing: Reference gene primers were amplified, and this amplification served to estimate nucleated cell counts. The method was immunoSEQ multiplex PCR; TCRdb's version includes in-frame clones alone and lacks a portion of them. The DNA gave D and trimming, while V, J and clone size come from that table. The sample consists of roughly 160,000 clones, about 74% of them appearing once. This CDR3 is 14 amino acids long. With 4 bases clipped from V and 6 bases from J, the junction kept 5 bases outside the gene matches. Germline CDR1 and CDR2: SGHTA and FQGTGA. The sequence came from a woman over 75 with acute or convalescent COVID-19. The specimen was peripheral blood. This chain uses TRBV7-3 with TRBJ1-2; 10 bases align to TRBD1. In DNA form, the CDR3 reads TGTGCCAGCAGCTCAGGGACAGGGGAACATGGCTACACCTTC. It specifies CASSSGTGEHGYTF.